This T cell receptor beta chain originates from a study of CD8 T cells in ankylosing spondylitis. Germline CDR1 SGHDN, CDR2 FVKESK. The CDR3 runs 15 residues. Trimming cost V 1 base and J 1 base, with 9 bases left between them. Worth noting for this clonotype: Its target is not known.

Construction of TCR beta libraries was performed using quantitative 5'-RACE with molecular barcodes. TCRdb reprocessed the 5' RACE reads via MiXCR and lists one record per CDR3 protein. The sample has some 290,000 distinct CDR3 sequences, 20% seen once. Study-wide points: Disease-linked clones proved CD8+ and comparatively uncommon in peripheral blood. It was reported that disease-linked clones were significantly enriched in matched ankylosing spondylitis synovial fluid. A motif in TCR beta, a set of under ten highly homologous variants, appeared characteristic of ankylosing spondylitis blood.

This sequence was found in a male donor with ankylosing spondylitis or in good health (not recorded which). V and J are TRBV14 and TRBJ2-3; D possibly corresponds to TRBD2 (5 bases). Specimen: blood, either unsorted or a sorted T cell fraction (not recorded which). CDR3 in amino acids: CASSQAGSGTDTQYF. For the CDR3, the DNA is TGTGCCAGCAGCCAAGCTGGGAGCGGCACAGATACGCAGTATTTT.